This T cell receptor (beta chain) was captured by sequencing in a study of Ad26.COV2.S vaccination and SARS-CoV-2 variants. Germline V gene lookup returns CDR1 LGHNT and CDR2 FRNRAP. J lost 0 bases, V lost 9 bases, and 11 bases had no gene match. The CDR3 spans 16 residues. Study results and caveats: People who got the vaccine had more spike-specific TCR breadth than people who got placebo. The breadth of spike-specific CD8+ and CD4+ T cell responses after vaccination was reportedly substantial. Analyses of TCR breadth and depth may have underestimated total T cell responses. Vaccine and placebo recipients had similar non-spike TCR breadth.

Points on this clone: Its specificity is unknown.

The protocol was immunoSEQ multiplex PCR, while the TCRdb copy is restricted to in-frame clones and leaves out a portion. The sample contains under 150,000 clones, roughly 90% of which appear only once. V gene TRBV12-5 combines with J gene TRBJ1-3, with 7 bases lining up with TRBD1. The source is a human donor who had recovered from COVID-19. The sequencing here drew on peripheral blood, taken after recovery from COVID-19. CDR3 loop: CASQGQRLLSGNTIYF. In DNA form, the CDR3 reads TGTGCTAGCCAGGGACAGAGGCTCCTCTCTGGAAACACCATATATTTT.